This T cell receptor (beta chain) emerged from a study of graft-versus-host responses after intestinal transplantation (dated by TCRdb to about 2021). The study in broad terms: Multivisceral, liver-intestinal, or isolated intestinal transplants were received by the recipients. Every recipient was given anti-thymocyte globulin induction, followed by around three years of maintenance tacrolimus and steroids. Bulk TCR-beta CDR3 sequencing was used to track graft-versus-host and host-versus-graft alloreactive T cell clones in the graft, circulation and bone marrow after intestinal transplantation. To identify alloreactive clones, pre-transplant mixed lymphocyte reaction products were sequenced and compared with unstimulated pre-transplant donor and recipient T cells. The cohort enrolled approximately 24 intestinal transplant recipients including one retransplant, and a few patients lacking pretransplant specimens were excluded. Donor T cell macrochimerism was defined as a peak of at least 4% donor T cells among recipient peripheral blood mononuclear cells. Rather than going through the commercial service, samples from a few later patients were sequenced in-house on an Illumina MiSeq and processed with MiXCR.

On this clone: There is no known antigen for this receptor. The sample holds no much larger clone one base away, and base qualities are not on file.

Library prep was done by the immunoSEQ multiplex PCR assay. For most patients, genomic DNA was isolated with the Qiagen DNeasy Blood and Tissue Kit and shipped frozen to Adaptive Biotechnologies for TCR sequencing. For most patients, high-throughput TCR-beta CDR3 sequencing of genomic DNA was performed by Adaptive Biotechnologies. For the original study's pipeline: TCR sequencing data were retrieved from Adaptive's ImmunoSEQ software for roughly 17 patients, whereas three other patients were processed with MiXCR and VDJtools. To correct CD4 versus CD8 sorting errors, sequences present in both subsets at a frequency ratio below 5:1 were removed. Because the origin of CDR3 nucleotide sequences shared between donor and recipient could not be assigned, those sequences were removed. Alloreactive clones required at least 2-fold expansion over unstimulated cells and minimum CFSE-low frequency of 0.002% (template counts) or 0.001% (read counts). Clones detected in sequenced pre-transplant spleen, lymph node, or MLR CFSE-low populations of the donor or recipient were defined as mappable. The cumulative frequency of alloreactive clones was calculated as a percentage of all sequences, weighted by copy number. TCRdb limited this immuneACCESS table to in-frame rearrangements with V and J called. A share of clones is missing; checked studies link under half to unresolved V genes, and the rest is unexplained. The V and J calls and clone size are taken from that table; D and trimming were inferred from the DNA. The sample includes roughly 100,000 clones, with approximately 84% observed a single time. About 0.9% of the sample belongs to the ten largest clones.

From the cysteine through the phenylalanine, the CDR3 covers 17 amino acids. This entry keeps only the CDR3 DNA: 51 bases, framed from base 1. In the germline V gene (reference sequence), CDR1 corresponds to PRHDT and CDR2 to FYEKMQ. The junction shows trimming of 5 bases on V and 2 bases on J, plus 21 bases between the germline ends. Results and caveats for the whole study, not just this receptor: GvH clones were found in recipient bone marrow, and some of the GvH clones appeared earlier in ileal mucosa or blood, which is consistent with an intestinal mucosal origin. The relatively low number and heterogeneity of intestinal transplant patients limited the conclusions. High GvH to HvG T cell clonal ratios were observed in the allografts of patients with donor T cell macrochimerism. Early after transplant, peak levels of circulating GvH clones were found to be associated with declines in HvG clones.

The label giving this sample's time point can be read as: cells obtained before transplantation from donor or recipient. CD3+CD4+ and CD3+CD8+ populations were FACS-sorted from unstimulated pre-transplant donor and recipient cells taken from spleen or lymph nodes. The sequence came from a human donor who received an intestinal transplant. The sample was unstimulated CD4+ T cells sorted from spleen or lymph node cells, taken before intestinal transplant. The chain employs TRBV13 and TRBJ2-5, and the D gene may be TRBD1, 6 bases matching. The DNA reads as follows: TGTGCCAGCAGCCTCAACTTCGGGACACGGTTACAAGAGACCCAGTACTTC. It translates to CASSLNFGTRLQETQYF.